This T cell receptor beta chain comes out of a study of CD8 T cells in Susac syndrome. Trimming removed 2 bases from V and 10 bases from J, with 20 bases in between. Germline CDR1 and CDR2: MNHGY and SVAAGI. The CDR3 totals 15 residues. RNA, at roughly 0.45 to 1 ug, was reverse transcribed with random hexamers. Via MiXCR, TCRdb re-called the immunoSEQ multiplex PCR reads, giving one row per CDR3 protein. The sample shows roughly 70,000 distinct CDR3 sequences, 96% of them seen only once. This rearrangement joins TRBV6-9 to TRBJ1-1; D not certain. This TCR was recovered from a human donor with multiple sclerosis. Sequences were obtained from CD4+ T cells from PBMCs. CDR3 in amino acids: CASSYPRPQGYSAFF. CDR3 nucleotide sequence: TGTGCCAGCAGTTATCCCAGGCCCCAAGGGTATTCAGCTTTCTTT.